This entry describes one T cell receptor beta chain. The sample carries other DNA sequences with the same CDR3. The V gene end was trimmed by 2 bases and the J gene end by 5 bases; junction bases not matched to a gene: 4. The germline V gene has CDR1 SGHRS and CDR2 YFSETQ. The CDR3 is 14 amino acids. In the authors' workflow: Nucleated cell number was recorded as an estimate derived from reference gene primer amplification. Assay: immunoSEQ multiplex PCR; the TCRdb copy retains only in-frame clones and omits some. From that table come the V and J calls and clone size; the DNA was used to work out D and trimming. Among around 100,000 clones listed, approximately 69% were seen once. These data belong to a study of blood T cell repertoires in COVID-19. Study background: Collection of acute and convalescent COVID-19 samples took place in the United States, Italy and Spain. Sample material is recorded as cDNA or gDNA derived from T cells, B-cell-depleted T cells, or PBMCs.

V gene TRBV5-1 combines with J gene TRBJ2-1; 7 bases agree with TRBD2. Source material: peripheral blood. The receptor was derived from an elderly man with acute or convalescent COVID-19. CDR3 loop: CASSLAGLNNEQFF. The CDR3 DNA is TGCGCCAGCAGCTTAGCGGGATTAAACAATGAGCAGTTCTTC.